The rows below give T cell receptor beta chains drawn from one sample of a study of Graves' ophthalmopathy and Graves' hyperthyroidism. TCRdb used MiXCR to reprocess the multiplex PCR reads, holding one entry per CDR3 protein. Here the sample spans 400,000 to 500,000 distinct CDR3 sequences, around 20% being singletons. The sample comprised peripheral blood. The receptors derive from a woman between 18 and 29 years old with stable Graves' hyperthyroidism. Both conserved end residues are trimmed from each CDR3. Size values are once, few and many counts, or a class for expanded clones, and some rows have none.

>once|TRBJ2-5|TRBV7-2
ASSPIRSETQY
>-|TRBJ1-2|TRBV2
ASSEAISPYYGYT
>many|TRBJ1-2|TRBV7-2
ASSIAGTANYGYT
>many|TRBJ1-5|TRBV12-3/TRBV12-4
ASSRTDNQPQH
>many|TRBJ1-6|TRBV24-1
ATSDSAHNSPLH
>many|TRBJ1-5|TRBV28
ASRGPNRPQH
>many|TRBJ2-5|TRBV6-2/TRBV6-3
ASSYSRGYETQY
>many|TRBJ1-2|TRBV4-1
ASSQVGAGTNDGYT
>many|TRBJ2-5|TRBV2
ASKGGETQY
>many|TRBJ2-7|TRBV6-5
ASSYAPQPAEQY
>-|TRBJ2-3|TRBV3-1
ASSLREREGLQY
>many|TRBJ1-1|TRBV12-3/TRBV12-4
ASSPGPGLEAF
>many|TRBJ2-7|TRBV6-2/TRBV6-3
ASRGLAGAHEQY
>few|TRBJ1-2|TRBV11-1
ASSLVPLGQQESYT
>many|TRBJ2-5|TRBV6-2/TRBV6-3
ASRLLAGEETQY
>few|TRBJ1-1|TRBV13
ASSSNEGRTEAF
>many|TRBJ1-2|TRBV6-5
ASSWTVDYGYT
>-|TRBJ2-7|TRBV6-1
ASSEGQGDIYEPNYEQY
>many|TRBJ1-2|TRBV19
ASQLGRSDYGYT
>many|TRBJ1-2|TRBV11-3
ASSLNGAGRWISGYT
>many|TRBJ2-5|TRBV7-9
ASSPFGVETQY
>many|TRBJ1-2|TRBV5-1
ASRPERAVYGYT
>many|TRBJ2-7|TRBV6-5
ASSYSVSSGFGYEQY
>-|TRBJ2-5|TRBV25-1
ASSEFAPQVRPETQY
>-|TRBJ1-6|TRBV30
AWNAPGQEGSPLH
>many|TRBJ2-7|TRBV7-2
ASSAGTGSYEQY
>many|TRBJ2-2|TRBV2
ASSGTSQNTGELF
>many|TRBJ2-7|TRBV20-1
SARAALASEQY
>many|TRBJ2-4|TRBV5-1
ASSSLRDGNIQY
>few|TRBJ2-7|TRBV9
ASSATGSEQY
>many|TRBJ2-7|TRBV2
ASSPGTGLGYEQY
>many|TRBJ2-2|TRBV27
ASSGLRGTGELF
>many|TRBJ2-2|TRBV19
ASSQARGQNTGELF
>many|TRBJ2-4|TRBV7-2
ASSLPWTGKNIKY
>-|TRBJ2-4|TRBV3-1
ASSQVQAKNIKY
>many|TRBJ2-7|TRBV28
ASSSGFLWTHGTGGYEQY